One sample yielded the 10 T cell receptor beta chains listed below, sequenced in a study of T cell changes during pregnancy in multiple sclerosis (dated by TCRdb to about 2019). Library creation used the immunoSEQ multiplex PCR assay. What TCRdb holds here is the immuneACCESS table cut down to in-frame rearrangements. Part of the clones is not present; checked against another copy, under half of the missing clones reflect an unresolved V gene, and the others are unexplained. Across this sample there are fewer than 80,000 clones, with 85% to 95% seen only once. The ten largest clones capture approximately 0.15% of the sample. This specimen was CD4+ T cells from peripheral blood mononuclear cells, taken after pregnancy. Receptors were obtained from a female donor with multiple sclerosis, enrolled in a pregnancy study.

This sequence joins TRBV18 and TRBJ2-3; 10 bases are shared with TRBD2. The CDR3 has 16 residues. V was clipped by 4 bases and J by 5 bases; unmatched bases: 9. Looked up from germline, CDR1 is KGHSH and CDR2 is LQKENI. The CDR3 bases are TGTGCCAGCTCACATAAAGCGGGAGGGCCAGGAGATACGCAGTATTTT. It yields the protein CASSHKAGGPGDTQYF.

J is TRBJ1-4 and V is TRBV28; D not resolved. The CDR3 has 16 residues. Germline V CDR1 and CDR2: MDHEN, SYDVKM. V was trimmed by 1 base and J by 8 bases, leaving 17 bases between them. In nucleotides, the CDR3 is TGTGCCAGCAGTTTATCCGGGAACCCACGGCAAGAAAAACTGTTTTTT. The encoded protein is CASSLSGNPRQEKLFF. Full variable domain (missing parts from reference TRBV28 and TRBJ1-4): DVKVTQSSRYLVKRTGEKVFLECVQDMDHENMFWYRQDPGLGLRLIYFSYDVKMKEKGDIPEGYSVSREKKERFSLILESASTNQTSMYLCASSLSGNPRQEKLFFGSGTQLSVL.

The J gene is TRBJ1-1, the V gene TRBV2; 8 positions match TRBD1. Germline loops: CDR1 SNHLY, CDR2 FYNNEI. The CDR3 spans 14 residues. V was pared by 6 bases and J by 0 bases, with 3 bases of the junction left unmatched. Written as DNA, the CDR3 is TGTGCCAGCAGAAGCAGGGGGCTGAACACTGAAGCTTTCTTT. This codes for CASRSRGLNTEAFF.

The chain recombines TRBV7-8 with TRBJ1-1; maybe TRBD1 (5 bases). The germline gives CDR1 SGHVS, CDR2 FQNEAQ. V was pared by 5 bases and J by 1 base, with 8 bases between. The CDR3 sequence is 13 residues long. This CDR3 reads CASSKDTNTEAFF. Here the CDR3 DNA reads TGTGCCAGCAGCAAGGACACGAACACTGAAGCTTTCTTT.

J is TRBJ2-1 and V is TRBV5-1, with 14 bases lining up with TRBD2. V gave up 5 bases and J gave up 1 base; unmatched junction bases: 2. The CDR3 is 16 residues long. Germline V gene sequence: CDR1 SGHRS, CDR2 YFSETQ. Here the CDR3 reads CASRGTSGRSYNEQFF. As DNA, the CDR3 is TGCGCCAGCAGGGGGACTAGCGGGAGATCCTACAATGAGCAGTTCTTC.

This sequence joins TRBV2 and TRBJ2-4; 7 bases fit TRBD1. The ends lost 8 bases at V and 11 bases at J; junction bases unmatched: 9. CDR1 and CDR2 (germline): SNHLY, FYNNEI. The CDR3 covers 12 residues. CDR3 DNA sequence: TGTGCCAGCGGACAGGACTCGTGGGTTCAGTACTTC. Translation: CASGQDSWVQYF. The full variable domain, its missing parts supplied by reference TRBV2 and TRBJ2-4, is EPEVTQTPSHQVTQMGQEVILRCVPISNHLYFYWYRQILGQKVEFLVSFYNNEISEKSEIFDDQFSVERPDGSNFTLKIRSTKLEDSAMYFCASGQDSWVQYFGAGTRLSVL.

The chain recombines TRBV19 with TRBJ2-1, with no clear D. The CDR3 contains 14 residues. Per germline, CDR1 LNHDA and CDR2 SQIVND (reference sequence). V lost 6 bases, J lost 3 bases, and 12 bases lay in between. The DNA of the CDR3 is TGTGCCAGTAGCGAGCGAGATCTCTACAATGAGCAGTTCTTC. Its protein product is CASSERDLYNEQFF.

The rearrangement uses TRBV7-6 and TRBJ1-4, with 10 bases identical to TRBD1. The V segment lost 5 bases and the J segment 7 bases; nucleotides outside the gene matches: 10. The CDR3 runs 16 residues. From germline, CDR1 is SGHVS and CDR2 FNYEAQ. CDR3 sequence reads: CASSPGLGTGAEKLFF. CDR3 DNA: TGTGCCAGCAGCCCGGGTCTAGGGACAGGGGCTGAAAAACTGTTTTTT.

The chain is built from TRBV2 and TRBJ2-5, with D perhaps matching TRBD2 (5 bases). The CDR3 covers 14 residues. Germline CDR1 reads SNHLY; CDR2 reads FYNNEI. V shed 8 bases and J shed 9 bases, with 22 bases lying between them. The CDR3 sequence: CASPRAELLEAQYF. CDR3 in DNA: TGTGCCAGCCCGAGGGCGGAACTGCTGGAGGCCCAGTACTTC. The variable domain in full, with the rest retrieved from reference TRBV2 and TRBJ2-5, is EPEVTQTPSHQVTQMGQEVILRCVPISNHLYFYWYRQILGQKVEFLVSFYNNEISEKSEIFDDQFSVERPDGSNFTLKIRSTKLEDSAMYFCASPRAELLEAQYFGPGTRLLVL.

The chain carries TRBV11-3 and TRBJ2-1, with 14 bases matching TRBD2. V lost 5 bases to trimming and J lost 8 bases; unmatched junction nucleotides: 5. The CDR3 covers 15 residues. Germline V gene lookup returns CDR1 SGHNT and CDR2 YENEEA. CDR3 residues: CASSPGLAGVDEQFF. CDR3 coding DNA: TGTGCCAGCAGCCCGGGACTAGCGGGAGTGGATGAGCAGTTCTTC.